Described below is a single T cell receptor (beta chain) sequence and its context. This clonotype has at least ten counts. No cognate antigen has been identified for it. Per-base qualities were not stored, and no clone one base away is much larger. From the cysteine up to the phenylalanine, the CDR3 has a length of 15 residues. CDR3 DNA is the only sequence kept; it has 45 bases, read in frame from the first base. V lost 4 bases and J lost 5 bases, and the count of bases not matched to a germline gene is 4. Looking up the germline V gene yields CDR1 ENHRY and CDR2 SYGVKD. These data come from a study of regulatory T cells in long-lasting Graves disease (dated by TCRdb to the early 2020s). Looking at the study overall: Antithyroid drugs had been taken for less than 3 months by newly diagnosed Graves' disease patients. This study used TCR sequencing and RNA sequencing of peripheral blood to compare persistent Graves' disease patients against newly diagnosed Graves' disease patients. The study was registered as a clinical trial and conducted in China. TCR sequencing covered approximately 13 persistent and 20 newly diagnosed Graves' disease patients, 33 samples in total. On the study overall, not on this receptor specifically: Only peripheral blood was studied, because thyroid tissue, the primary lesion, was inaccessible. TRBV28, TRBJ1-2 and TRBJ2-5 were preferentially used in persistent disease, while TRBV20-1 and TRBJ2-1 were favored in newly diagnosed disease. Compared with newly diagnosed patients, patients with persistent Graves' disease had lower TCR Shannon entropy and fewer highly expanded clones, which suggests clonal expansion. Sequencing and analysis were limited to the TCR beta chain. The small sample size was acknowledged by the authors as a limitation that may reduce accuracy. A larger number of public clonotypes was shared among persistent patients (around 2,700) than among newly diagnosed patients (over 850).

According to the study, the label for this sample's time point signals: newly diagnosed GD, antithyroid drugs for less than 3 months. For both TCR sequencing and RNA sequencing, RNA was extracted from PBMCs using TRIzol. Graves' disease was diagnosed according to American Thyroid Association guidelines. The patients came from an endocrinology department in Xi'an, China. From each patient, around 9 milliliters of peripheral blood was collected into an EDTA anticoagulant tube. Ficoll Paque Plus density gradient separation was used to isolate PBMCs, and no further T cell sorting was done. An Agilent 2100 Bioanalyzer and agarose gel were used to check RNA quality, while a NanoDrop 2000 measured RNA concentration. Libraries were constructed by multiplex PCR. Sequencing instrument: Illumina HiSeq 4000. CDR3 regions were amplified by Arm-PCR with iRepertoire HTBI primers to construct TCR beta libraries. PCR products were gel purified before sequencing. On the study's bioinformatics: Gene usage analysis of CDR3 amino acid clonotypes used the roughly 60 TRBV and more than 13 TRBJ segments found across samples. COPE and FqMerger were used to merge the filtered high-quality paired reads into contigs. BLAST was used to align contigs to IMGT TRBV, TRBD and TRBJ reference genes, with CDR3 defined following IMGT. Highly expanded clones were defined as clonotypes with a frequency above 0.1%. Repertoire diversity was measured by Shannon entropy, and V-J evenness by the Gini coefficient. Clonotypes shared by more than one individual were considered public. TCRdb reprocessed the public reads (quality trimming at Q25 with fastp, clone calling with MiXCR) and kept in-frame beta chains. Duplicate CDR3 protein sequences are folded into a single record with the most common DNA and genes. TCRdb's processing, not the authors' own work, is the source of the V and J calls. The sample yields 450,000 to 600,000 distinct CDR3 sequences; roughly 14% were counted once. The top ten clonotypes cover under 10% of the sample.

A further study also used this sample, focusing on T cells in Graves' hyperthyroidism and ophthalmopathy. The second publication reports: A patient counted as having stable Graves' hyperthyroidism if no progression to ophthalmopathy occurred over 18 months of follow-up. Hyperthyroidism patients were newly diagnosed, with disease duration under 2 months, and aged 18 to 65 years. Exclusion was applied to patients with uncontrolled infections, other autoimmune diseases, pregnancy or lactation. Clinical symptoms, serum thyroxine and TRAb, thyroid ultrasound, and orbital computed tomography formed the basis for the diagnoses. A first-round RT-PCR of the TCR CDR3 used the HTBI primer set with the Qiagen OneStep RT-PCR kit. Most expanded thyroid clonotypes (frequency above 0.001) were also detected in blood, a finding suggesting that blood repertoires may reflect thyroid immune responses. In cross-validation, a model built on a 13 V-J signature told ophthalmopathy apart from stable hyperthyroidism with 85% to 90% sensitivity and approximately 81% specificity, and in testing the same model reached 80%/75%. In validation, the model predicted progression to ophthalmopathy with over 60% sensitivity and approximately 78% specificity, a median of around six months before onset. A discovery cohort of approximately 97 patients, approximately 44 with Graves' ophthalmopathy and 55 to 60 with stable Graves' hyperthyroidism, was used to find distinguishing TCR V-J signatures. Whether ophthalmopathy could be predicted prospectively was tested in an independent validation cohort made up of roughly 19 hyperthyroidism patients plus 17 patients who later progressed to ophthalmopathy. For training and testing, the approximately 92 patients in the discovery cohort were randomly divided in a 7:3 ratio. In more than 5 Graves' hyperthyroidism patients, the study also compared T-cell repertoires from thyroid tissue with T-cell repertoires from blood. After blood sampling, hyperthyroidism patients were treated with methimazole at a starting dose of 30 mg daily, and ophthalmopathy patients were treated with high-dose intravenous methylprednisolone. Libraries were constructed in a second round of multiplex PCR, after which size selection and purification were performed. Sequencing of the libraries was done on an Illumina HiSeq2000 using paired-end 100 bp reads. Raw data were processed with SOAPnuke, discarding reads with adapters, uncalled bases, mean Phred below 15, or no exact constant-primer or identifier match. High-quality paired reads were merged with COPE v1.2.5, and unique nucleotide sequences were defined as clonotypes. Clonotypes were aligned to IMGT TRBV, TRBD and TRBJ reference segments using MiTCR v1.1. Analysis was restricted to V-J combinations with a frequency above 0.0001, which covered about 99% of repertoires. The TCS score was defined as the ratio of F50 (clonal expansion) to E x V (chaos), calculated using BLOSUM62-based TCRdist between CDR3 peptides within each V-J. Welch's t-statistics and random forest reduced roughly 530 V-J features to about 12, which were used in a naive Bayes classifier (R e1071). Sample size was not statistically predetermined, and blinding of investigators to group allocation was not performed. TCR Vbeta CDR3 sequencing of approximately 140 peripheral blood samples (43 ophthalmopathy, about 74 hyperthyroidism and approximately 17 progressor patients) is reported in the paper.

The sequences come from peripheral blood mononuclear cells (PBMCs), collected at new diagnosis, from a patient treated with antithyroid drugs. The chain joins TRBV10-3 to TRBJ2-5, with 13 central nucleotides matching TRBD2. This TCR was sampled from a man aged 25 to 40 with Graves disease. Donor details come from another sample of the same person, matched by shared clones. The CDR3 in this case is CAISGTSGSSETQYF. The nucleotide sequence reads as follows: TGTGCCATCAGTGGGACTAGCGGGAGTAGTGAGACCCAGTACTTC.